Below, 9 T cell receptor beta chains from the same sample are listed, as sequenced in a study of tumor-infiltrating lymphocytes in primary liver carcinoma. From approximately 20-30 mg of unsorted bulk tissue, DNA and RNA were co-extracted together. Making TCR beta cDNA involved around 520 ng total RNA and a constant-region primer. The TCR beta library was amplified through three nested multiplex PCR rounds in a modified ARM-PCR procedure. The two initial PCR rounds, around 11 cycles each, used TRBV1-TRBV30 forward and C-beta reverse primers. TCRdb analysed the multiplex PCR reads with MiXCR anew, one entry per CDR3 protein. The sample carries under 150,000 distinct CDR3 sequences, nearly 70% recorded once. Sequencing was performed on tumor-adjacent normal liver tissue. These receptors were obtained from a woman aged 55-75 years with primary liver carcinoma and hepatitis B virus infection.

By proportion, this clonotype is medium-sized. This chain links TRBV29-1 with TRBJ2-3; the match to TRBD2 covers 11 bases. The CDR3 contains 15 residues. V gave up 6 bases and J gave up 0 bases; unmatched junction bases: 5. Germline lookup yields CDR1 SQVTM and CDR2 ANQGSEA. The CDR3, as DNA: TGCAGCGTGGGACTAGCGGAGTCTAGCACAGATACGCAGTATTTT. Amino acid sequence: CSVGLAESSTDTQYF.

Turning to this clonotype: Its ends do not fully match the called genes, so a read error is possible. The CDR3 loop reads CAIGLDSTDTQYF. The CDR3 bases are TGTGCCATCGGTCTGGATTCCACAGATACCCAGTATTTT. The chain uses TRBV10-3 and TRBJ2-3; no clear D. Germline V gene data show CDR1 as ENHRY and CDR2 as SYGVKD. The CDR3 is 13 amino acids.

This clonotype was seen at least ten times. The rearrangement links TRBV12-3 or TRBV12-4 to TRBJ2-1; tentatively, D is TRBD1 (6 bases). There are 16 residues in the CDR3. Trimming stripped 4 bases from V and 4 bases from J, with 17 bases between. The CDR3 DNA follows: TGTGCCAGCAGTTCCGTCCCAGCAGGGGTTTACAATGAGCAGTTCTTC. As protein: CASSSVPAGVYNEQFF.

This clonotype occurred many times. This chain connects TRBV7-9 to TRBJ1-1; 8 bases line up with TRBD1. The CDR3 runs to 14 residues. Germline CDR1 SEHNR, CDR2 FQNEAQ (reference sequence). After removal of 5 bases from V and 6 bases from J, the junction contained 8 bases not matched to a gene. CDR3 sequence (DNA): TGTGCCAGCAGCCTGGGGACAGGAGAGTCTGAAGCTTTCTTT. Protein product: CASSLGTGESEAFF.

As to this clonotype: A much larger clone differs by one base, so this may be a read error. The J gene is TRBJ2-1, the V gene TRBV7-9; 10 bases map to TRBD2. V was pared by 6 bases and J by 8 bases, with 13 bases of the junction left unmatched. This CDR3 spans 16 amino acids. Germline V CDR1 and CDR2: SEHNR, FQNEAQ (reference sequence). The CDR3 here is CASSLWASGSAHEQFF. The CDR3 bases are TGTGCCAGCAGTTTATGGGCTAGCGGGAGTGCCCATGAGCAGTTCTTC.

Ten or more counts support this clonotype. Germline and junction disagree at one end, which may indicate a read error. The chain couples TRBV28 to TRBJ2-1, with D hard to call. This CDR3 is built from 13 residues. Germline V lookup: CDR1 MDHEN, CDR2 SYDVKM. CDR3 sequence reads: CASSSTPPANALF. CDR3 bases: TGTGCCAGCAGTTCTACCCCCCCCGCCAACGCGCTCTTC.

A single count supports this clonotype. The conserved final phenylalanine or tryptophan is absent from the CDR3, which likely points to a read error. This chain connects TRBV6-1 to TRBJ1-1; D gene uncertain. Germline CDR1 MNHNS, CDR2 SASEGT. The CDR3 is 13 amino acids. Between the trimmed V and J ends, which lost 6 bases and 4 bases, there was a span of 12 bases. The CDR3 sequence is CASRIQMSTEAFS. CDR3 coding DNA: TGTGCCAGCAGAATACAGATGAGCACTGAAGCTTTCTCT.

This clonotype was found many times. This rearrangement joins TRBV28 to TRBJ2-3, with D unclear. The CDR3 is made up of 11 amino acids. Germline CDR1 is MDHEN and CDR2 is SYDVKM. V was clipped by 3 bases and J by 13 bases, with 11 bases between them. As DNA, the CDR3 is TGTGCCAGCAGTTTGTCTAGAGACAAGTATTTT. This translates into CASSLSRDKYF.

Worth noting for this clonotype: A much larger clone differs by one base, so this may be a read error. The J gene is TRBJ2-5, the V gene TRBV5-4; the D is unclear. Germline CDR1 reads SGHNT; CDR2 reads YYREEE (reference sequence). The CDR3 has 14 residues. The CDR3 protein is CAISSPVNQETQYF. CDR3 in DNA: TGTGCCATCAGCTCGCCAGTGAATCAAGAGACCCAGTACTTC.